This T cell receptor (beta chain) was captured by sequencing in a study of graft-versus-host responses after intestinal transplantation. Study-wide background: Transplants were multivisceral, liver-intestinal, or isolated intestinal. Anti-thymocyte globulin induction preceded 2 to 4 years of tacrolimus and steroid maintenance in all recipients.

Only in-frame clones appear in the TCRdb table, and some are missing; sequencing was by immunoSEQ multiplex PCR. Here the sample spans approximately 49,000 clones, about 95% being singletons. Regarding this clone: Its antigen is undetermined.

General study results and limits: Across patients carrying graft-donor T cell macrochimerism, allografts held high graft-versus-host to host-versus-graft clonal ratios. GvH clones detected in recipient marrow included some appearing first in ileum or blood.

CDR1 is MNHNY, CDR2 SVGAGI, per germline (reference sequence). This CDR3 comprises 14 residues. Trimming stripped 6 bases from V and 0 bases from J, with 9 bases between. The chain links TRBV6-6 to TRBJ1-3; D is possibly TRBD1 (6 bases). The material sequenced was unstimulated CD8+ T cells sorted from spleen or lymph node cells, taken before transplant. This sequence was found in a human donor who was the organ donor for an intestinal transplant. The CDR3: CASSQGLSGNTIYF. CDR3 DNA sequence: TGTGCCAGCAGCCAGGGGCTCTCTGGAAACACCATATATTTT.